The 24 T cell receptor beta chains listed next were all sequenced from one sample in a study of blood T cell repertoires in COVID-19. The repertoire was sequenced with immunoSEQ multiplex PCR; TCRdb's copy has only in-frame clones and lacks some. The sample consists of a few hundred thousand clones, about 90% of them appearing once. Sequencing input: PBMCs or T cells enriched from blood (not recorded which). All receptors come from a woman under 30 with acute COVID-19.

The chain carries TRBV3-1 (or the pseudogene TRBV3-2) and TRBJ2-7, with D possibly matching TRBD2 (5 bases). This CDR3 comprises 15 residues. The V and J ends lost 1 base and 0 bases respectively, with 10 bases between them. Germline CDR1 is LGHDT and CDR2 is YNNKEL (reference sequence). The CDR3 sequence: CASSQGAAVSYEQYF. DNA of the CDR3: TGTGCCAGCAGCCAAGGGGCAGCGGTCTCCTACGAGCAGTACTTC.

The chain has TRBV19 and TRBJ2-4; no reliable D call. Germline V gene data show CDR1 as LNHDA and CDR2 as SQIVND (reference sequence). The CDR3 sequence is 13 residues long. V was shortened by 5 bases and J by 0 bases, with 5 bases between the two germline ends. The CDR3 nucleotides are TGTGCCAGTAGTGTACTAGCCAAAAACATTCAGTACTTC. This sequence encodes CASSVLAKNIQYF.

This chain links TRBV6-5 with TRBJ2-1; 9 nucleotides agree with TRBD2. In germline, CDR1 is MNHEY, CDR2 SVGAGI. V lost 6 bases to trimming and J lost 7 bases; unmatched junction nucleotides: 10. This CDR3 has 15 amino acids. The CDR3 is CASRRQDSGRNEQFF. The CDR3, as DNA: TGTGCCAGCAGACGACAGGACAGCGGGAGGAATGAGCAGTTCTTC.

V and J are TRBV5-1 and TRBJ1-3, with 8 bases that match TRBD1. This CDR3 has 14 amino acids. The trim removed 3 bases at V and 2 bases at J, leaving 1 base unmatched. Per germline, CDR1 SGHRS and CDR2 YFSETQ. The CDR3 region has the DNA TGCGCCAGCAGCTCGACAGGGGCTGGAAACACCATATATTTT. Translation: CASSSTGAGNTIYF.

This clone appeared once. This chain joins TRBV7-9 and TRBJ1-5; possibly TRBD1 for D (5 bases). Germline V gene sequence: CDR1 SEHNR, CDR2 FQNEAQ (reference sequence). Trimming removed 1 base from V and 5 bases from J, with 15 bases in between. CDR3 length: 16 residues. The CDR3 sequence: CASSLGVGTGDQPQHF. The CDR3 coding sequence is TGTGCCAGCAGCTTAGGGGTGGGGACTGGGGATCAGCCCCAGCATTTT.

CDR3 DNA sequence: TGTGCCAGCAGTGAATATGGTGCGACAGACTCTGAAGCTTTCTTT. Its translation is CASSEYGATDSEAFF. The rearrangement uses TRBV25-1 and TRBJ1-1; tentatively, D is TRBD1 (5 bases). V lost 0 bases to trimming and J lost 6 bases, with 14 bases between them. Germline CDR1 MGHDK, CDR2 SYGVNS. The CDR3 has 15 amino acids.

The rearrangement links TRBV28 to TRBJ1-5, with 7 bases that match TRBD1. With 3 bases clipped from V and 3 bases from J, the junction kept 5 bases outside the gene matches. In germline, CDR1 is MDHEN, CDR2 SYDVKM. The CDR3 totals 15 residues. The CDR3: CASSLVTGINQPQHF. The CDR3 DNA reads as TGTGCCAGCAGTTTGGTGACAGGGATCAATCAGCCCCAGCATTTT.

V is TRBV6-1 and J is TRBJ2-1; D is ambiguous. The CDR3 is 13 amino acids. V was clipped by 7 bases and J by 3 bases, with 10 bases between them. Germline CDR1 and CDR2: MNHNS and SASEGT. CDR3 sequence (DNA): TGTGCCAGCACTCTTACTAACTACAATGAGCAGTTCTTC. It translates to CASTLTNYNEQFF.

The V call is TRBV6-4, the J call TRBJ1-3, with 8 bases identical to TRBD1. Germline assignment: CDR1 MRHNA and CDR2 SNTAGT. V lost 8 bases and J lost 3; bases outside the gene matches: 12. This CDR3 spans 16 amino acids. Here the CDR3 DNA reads TGTGCCAGCGGAACCATAGGACAGGGTGATGGAAACACCATATATTTT. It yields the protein CASGTIGQGDGNTIYF.

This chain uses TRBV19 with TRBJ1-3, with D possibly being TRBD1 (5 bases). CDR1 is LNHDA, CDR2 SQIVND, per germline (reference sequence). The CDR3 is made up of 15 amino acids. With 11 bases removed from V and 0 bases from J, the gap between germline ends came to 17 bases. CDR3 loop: CAAWDSLSSGNTIYF. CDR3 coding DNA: TGTGCCGCCTGGGACTCTCTGTCCTCTGGAAACACCATATATTTT. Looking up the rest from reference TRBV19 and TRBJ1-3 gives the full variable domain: DGGITQSPKYLFRKEGQNVTLSCEQNLNHDAMYWYRQDPGQGLRLIYYSQIVNDFQKGDIAEGYSVSREKKESFPLTVTSAQKNPTAFYLCAAWDSLSSGNTIYFGEGSWLTVV.

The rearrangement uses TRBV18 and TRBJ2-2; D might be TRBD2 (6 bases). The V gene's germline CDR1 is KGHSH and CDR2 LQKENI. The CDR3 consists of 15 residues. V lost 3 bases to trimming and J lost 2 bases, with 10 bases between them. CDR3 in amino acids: CASSPSGHNTGELFF. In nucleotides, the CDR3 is TGTGCCAGCTCACCCAGCGGGCATAACACCGGGGAGCTGTTTTTT.

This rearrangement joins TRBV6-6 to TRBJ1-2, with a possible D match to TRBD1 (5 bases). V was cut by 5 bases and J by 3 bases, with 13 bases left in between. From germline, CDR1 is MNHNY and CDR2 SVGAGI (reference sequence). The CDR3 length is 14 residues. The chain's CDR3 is CASSPSDRDYGYTF. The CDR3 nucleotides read TGTGCCAGCAGTCCCTCTGACAGAGACTATGGCTACACCTTC.

CDR3 sequence (DNA): TGTGCCAGCAGTAAGGACAGAAATAGCAATCAGCCCCAGCATTTT. It codes for CASSKDRNSNQPQHF. The rearrangement uses TRBV6-6 and TRBJ1-5; tentative D call: TRBD1 (6 bases). The CDR3 covers 15 residues. Per germline, CDR1 MNHNY and CDR2 SVGAGI (reference sequence). With 5 bases removed from V and 0 bases from J, the gap between germline ends came to 11 bases.

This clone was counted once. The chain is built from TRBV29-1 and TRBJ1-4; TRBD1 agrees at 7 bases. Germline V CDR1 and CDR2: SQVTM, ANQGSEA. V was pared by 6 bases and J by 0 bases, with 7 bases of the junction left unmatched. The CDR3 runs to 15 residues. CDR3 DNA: TGCAGCGTATCGGACAGGATGGCAACTAATGAAAAACTGTTTTTT. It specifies CSVSDRMATNEKLFF.

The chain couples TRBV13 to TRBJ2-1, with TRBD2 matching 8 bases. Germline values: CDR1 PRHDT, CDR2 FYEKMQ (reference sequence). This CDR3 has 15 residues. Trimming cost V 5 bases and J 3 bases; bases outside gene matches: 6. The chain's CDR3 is CASSAAGGGYNEQFF. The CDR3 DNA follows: TGTGCCAGCAGCGCCGCGGGGGGTGGCTACAATGAGCAGTTCTTC. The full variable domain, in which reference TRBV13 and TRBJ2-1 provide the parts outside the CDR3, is AAGVIQSPRHLIKEKRETATLKCYPIPRHDTVYWYQQGPGQDPQFLISFYEKMQSDKGSIPDRFSAQQFSDYHSELNMSSLELGDSALYFCASSAAGGGYNEQFFGPGTRLTVL.

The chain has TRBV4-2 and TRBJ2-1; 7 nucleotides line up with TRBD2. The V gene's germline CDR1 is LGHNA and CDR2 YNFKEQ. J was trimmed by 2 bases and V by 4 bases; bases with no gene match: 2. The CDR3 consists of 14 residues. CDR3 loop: CASSPSGPYNEQFF. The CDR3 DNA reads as TGTGCCAGCAGCCCTAGCGGACCCTACAATGAGCAGTTCTTC.

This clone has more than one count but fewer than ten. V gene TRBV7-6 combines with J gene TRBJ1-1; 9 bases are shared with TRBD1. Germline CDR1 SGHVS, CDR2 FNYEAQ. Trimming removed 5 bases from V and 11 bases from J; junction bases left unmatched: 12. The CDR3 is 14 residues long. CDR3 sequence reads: CASSPGTGTLGAFF. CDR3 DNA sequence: TGTGCCAGCAGCCCCGGGACAGGGACCTTAGGGGCTTTCTTT.

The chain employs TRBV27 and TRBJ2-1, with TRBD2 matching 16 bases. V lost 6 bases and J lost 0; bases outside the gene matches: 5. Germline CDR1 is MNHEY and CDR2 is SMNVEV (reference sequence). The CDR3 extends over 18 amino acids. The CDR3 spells CASSPGLAGGPSYNEQFF. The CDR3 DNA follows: TGTGCCAGCAGCCCGGGACTAGCGGGAGGGCCCTCCTACAATGAGCAGTTCTTC.

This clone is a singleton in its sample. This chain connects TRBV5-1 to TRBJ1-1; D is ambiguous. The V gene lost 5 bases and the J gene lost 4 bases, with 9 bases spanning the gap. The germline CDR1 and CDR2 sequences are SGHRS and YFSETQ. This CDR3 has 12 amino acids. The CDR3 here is CASSTRGTEAFF. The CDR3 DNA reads TGCGCCAGCAGTACACGGGGCACTGAAGCTTTCTTT.

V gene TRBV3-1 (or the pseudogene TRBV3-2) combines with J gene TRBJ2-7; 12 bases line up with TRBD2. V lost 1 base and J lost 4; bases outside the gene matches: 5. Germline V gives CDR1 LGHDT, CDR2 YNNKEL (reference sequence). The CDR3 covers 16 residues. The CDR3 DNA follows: TGTGCCAGCAGCCAAGGGGCTAGCGGGAGGGGATACGAGCAGTACTTC. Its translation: CASSQGASGRGYEQYF.

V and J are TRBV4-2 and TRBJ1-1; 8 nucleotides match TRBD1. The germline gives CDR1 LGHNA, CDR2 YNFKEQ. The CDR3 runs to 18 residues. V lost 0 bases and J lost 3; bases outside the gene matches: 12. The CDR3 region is CASSQDLAAAGGHTEAFF. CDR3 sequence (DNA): TGTGCCAGCAGCCAAGATTTAGCGGCGGCAGGGGGCCACACTGAAGCTTTCTTT.

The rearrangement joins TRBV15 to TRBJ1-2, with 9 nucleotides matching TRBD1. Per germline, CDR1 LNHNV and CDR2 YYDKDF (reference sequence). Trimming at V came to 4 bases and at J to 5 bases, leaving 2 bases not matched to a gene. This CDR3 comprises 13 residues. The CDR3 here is CATSTGTGYGYTF. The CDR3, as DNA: TGTGCCACCAGCACTGGGACAGGGTATGGCTACACCTTC.

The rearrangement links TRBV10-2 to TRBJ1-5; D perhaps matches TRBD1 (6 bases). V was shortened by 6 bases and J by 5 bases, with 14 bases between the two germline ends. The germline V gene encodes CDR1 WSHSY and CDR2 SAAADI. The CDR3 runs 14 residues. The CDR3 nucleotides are TGCGCCAGCAGCCTGGACAGACAGTATCAGCCCCAGCATTTT. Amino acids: CASSLDRQYQPQHF.

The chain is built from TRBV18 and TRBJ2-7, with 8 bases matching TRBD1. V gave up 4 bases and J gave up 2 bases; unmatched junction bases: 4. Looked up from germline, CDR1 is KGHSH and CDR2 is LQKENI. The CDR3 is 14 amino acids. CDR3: CASSHGQGPYEQYF. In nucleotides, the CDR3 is TGTGCCAGCTCACACGGACAGGGCCCCTACGAGCAGTACTTC.